This T cell receptor beta chain originates from a study of glioma-infiltrating T cells listed by TCRdb under 2016. Study-level background: TCR alpha- and beta-chain repertoires were sequenced from glioma tissue, non-neoplastic brain tissue and matched peripheral blood mononuclear cells. Three low-grade glioma patients, about 8 primary glioblastoma patients and three non-glioma patients contributing non-neoplastic brain tissue were included in the paired cohort. To measure how far tissue and blood T-cell populations diverged, each tissue-infiltrating repertoire was compared against the peripheral blood repertoire of the same patient.

Broader findings and caveats from the paper: Very few CDR3 sequences were shared between tissue and blood, attributed to high CDR3 diversity and limited sampling. The group comparisons were based on small numbers of patients: three non-neoplastic, three low-grade glioma and eight glioblastoma patients. VJ-independent divergence between tissue and blood was below expectation in non-neoplastic patients but above expectation in all gliomas, especially low-grade gliomas.

The CDR3 starts with the cysteine, ends with the phenylalanine, and has 14 residues. Only CDR3 DNA remains: 42 bases, in frame from the first base. The CDR1 and CDR2 encoded by the germline V gene are SGHRS and YFSETQ. Trimming accounts for 3 bases at V and 3 bases at J, while the number of junction bases matched to no gene is 4. The iRepertoire nested amplicon-rescue multiplex PCR (arm-PCR) platform was used to amplify TCR alpha and beta CDR3 regions from RNA. For one-step reverse transcription and amplification, roughly 90-450 ng of tissue mRNA or PBMC total RNA was used as input. Following bead purification, Illumina adapters were added by a secondary multiplex PCR, and libraries between 200 and 400 bp were gel-purified. Demultiplexing relied on internal 6-nucleotide barcodes carried by the libraries. Libraries were sequenced on an Illumina MiSeq with 2x220 or 2x250 nucleotide paired-end reads. The original methods were these. Paired reads were merged with FLASH 1.2.11 and aligned to the GRCh37 human genome with BWA-MEM before extracting TRA and TRB reads. For V and J assignment, an IMGT-derived reference of cassette sequences and CDR3 motifs that included pseudogenes was used. Reads were translated in three frames, and productive CDR3s were defined by a C…FGXG motif without stop codons. A clonotype was defined as a unique combination of a V-J cassette pair and a CDR3 amino acid sequence. Reads were filtered by Hamming distance, thresholded by each sample's sequence error rate in mapped regions. Starting from the raw public reads, TCRdb applied fastp trimming at Q25, assembled clones with MiXCR and retained in-frame beta chains. A single entry per CDR3 protein holds the most common genes and DNA from its merged rows. The V and J calls and clone size are TCRdb's, not the authors'. The sample yields about 130,000 distinct CDR3 sequences; 20% to 25% were counted once. The ten biggest clones cover around a quarter of the sample.

This clonotype occurred a few times. Its binding antigen is unknown. No base quality values were provided; no much bigger clone lies one nucleotide off. The specimen was glioma tissue, nonneoplastic brain tissue, or PBMCs (not recorded which). The rearranged segments are TRBV5-1 and TRBJ2-5; 8 bases in between match TRBD2. This receptor was obtained from a human donor with low-grade glioma or glioblastoma, undergoing nonglioma brain surgery, or in good health (not recorded which). The DNA reads TGCGCCAGCAGCTGGAGTAGCGGGGAAGAGACCCAGTACTTC. It translates to CASSWSSGEETQYF.